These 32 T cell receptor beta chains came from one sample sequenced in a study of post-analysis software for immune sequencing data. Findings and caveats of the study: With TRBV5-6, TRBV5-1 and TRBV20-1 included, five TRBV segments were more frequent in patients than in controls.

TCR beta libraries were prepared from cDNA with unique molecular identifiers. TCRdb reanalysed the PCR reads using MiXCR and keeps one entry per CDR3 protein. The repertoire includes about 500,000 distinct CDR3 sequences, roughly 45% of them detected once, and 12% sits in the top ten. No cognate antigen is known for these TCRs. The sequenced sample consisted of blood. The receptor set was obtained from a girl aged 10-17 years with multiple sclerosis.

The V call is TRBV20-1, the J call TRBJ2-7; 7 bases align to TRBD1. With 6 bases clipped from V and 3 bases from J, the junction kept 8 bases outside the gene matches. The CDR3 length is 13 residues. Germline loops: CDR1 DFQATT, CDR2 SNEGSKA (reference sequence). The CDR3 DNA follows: TGCAGTGCCCCTAAGACAGGGATCTACGAGCAGTACTTC. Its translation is CSAPKTGIYEQYF.

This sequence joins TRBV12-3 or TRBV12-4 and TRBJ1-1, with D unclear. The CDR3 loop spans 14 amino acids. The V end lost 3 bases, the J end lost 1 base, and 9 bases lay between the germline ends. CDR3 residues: CASSFGLSNTEAFF. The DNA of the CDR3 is TGTGCCAGCAGTTTTGGGCTCTCGAACACTGAAGCTTTCTTT.

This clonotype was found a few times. The chain's CDR3 is CSADLLLAGAYNEQFF. The CDR3 DNA sequence: TGCAGTGCTGACCTCCTACTAGCGGGAGCCTACAATGAGCAGTTCTTC. The chain joins TRBV20-1 to TRBJ2-1, with 11 bases identical to TRBD2. CDR3 length equals 16 residues. Germline lookup yields CDR1 DFQATT and CDR2 SNEGSKA (reference sequence). With V trimmed by 5 bases and J by 2 bases, 8 bases remained unmatched.

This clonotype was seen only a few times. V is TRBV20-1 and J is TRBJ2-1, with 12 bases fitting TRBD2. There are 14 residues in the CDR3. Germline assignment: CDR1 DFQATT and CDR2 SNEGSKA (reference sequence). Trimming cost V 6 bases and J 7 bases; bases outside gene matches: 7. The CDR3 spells CSAQTGTSGNEQFF. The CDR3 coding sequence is TGCAGTGCCCAAACCGGGACTAGCGGGAATGAGCAGTTCTTC.

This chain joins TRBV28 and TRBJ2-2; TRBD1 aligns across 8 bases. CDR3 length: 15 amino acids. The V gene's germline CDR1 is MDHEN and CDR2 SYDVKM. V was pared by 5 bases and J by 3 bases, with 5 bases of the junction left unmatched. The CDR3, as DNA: TGTGCCAGCAGTGATGGACAGGGACACACCGGGGAGCTGTTTTTT. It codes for CASSDGQGHTGELFF.

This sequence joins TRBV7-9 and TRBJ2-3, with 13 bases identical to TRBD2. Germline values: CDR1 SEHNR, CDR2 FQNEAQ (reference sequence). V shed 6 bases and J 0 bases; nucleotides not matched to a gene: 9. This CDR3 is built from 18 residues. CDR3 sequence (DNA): TGTGCCAGCAGATCCGGGACTAGCGGGATTTCTAGCACAGATACGCAGTATTTT. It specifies CASRSGTSGISSTDTQYF.

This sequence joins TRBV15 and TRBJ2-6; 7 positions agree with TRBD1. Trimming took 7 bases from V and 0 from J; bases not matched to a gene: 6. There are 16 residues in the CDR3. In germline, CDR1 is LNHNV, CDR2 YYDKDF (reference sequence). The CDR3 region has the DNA TGTGCCACCACGGAGGACAGGCACTCTGGGGCCAACGTCCTGACTTTC. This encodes CATTEDRHSGANVLTF.

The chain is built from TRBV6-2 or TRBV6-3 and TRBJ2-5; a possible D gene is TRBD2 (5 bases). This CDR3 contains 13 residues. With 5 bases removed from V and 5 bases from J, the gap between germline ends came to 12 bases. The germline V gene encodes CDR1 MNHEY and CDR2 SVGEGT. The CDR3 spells CASSLTSMETQYF. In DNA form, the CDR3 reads TGTGCCAGCAGTCTCACTAGTATGGAGACCCAGTACTTC.

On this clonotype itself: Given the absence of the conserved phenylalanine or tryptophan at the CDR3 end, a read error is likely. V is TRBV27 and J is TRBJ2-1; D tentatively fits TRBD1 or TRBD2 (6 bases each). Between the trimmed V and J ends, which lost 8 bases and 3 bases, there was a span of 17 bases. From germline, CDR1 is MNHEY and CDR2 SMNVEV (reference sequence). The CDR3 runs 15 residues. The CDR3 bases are TGTGCCAGCCGGGACGGGGGCGCAGGCTACAATGAGCAGTTCTGC. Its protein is CASRDGGAGYNEQFC.

CDR3 sequence (DNA): TGCAGTGCCAAAGAGACTAGCGGGAGTGGCTACAATGAGCAGTTCTTC. Its translation is CSAKETSGSGYNEQFF. The V gene is TRBV20-1, the J gene TRBJ2-1, with TRBD2 matching 12 bases. The CDR3 loop spans 16 amino acids. Germline assignment: CDR1 DFQATT and CDR2 SNEGSKA (reference sequence). Germline trimming cut 6 bases from V and 3 bases from J; bases unmatched to any gene: 9.

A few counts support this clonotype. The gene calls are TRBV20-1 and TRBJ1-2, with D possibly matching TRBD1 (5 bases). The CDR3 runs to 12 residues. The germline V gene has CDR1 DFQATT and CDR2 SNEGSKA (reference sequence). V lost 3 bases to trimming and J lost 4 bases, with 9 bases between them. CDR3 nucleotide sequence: TGCAGTGCTAGTCTCACAGGCTATGGCTACACCTTC. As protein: CSASLTGYGYTF.

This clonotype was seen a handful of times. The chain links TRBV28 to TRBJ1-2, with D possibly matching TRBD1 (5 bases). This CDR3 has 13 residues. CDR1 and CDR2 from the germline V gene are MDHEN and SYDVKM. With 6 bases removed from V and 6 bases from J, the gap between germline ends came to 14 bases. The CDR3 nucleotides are TGTGCCAGCAGGACCCCCGGGACGGATGGCTACACCTTC. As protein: CASRTPGTDGYTF.

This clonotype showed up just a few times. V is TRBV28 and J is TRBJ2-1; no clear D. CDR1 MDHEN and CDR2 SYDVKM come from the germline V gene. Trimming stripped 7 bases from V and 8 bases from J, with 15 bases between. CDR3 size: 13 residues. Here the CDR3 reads CASTLKYVDEQFF. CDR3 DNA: TGTGCCAGCACCCTAAAGTATGTCGATGAGCAGTTCTTC.

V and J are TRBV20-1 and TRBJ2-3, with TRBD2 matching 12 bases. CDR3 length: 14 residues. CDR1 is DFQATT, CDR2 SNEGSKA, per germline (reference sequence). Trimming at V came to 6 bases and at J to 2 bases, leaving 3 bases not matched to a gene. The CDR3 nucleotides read TGCAGTGCGCGACTAGCGGGAGCCACAGATACGCAGTATTTT. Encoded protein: CSARLAGATDTQYF.

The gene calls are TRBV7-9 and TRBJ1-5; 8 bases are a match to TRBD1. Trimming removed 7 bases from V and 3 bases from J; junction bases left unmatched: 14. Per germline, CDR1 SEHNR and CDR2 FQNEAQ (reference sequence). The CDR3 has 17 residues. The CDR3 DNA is TGTGCCAGCACGACCACGGGGCCGACAGGGGACAATCAGCCCCAGCATTTT. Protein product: CASTTTGPTGDNQPQHF.

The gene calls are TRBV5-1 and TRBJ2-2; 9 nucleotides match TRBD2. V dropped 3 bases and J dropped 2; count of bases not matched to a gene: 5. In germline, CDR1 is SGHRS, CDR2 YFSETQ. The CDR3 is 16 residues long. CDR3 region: CASSWTSATNTGELFF. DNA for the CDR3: TGCGCCAGCAGCTGGACTAGCGCAACAAACACCGGGGAGCTGTTTTTT.

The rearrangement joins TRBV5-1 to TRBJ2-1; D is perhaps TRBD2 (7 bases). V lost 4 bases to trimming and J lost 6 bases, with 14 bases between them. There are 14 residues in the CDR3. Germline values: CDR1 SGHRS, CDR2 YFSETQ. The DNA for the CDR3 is TGCGCCAGCAGCAAGGGGGAGGGCCCCAATGAGCAGTTCTTC. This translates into CASSKGEGPNEQFF.

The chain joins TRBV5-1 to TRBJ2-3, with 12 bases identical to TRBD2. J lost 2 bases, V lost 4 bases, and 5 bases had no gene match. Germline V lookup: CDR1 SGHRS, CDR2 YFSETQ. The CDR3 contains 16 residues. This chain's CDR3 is CASSGGLAGITDTQYF. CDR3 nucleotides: TGCGCCAGCAGCGGCGGACTAGCGGGAATCACAGATACGCAGTATTTT. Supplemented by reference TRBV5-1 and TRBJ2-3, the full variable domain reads KAGVTQTPRYLIKTRGQQVTLSCSPISGHRSVSWYQQTPGQGLQFLFEYFSETQRNKGNFPGRFSGRQFSNSRSEMNVSTLELGDSALYLCASSGGLAGITDTQYFGPGTRLTVL.

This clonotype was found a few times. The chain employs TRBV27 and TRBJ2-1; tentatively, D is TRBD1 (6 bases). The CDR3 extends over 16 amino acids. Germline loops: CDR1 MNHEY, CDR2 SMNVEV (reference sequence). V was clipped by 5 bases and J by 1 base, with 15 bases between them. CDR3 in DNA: TGTGCCAGCAGTCCTACAGGGTTTTGGTCCTACAATGAGCAGTTCTTC. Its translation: CASSPTGFWSYNEQFF.

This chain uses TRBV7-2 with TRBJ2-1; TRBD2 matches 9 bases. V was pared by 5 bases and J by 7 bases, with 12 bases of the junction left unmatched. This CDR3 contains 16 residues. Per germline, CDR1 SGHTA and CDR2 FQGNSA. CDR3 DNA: TGTGCCAGCAGCCCAAGCCGTCTAGCGGGACTGAATGAGCAGTTCTTC. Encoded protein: CASSPSRLAGLNEQFF.

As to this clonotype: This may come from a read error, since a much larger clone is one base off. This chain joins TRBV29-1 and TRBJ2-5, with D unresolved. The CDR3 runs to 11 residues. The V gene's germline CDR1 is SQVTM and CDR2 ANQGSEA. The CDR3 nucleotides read TGCAACGTTGGTGGGCGGGAGACCCAGTACTTC. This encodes CNVGGRETQYF.

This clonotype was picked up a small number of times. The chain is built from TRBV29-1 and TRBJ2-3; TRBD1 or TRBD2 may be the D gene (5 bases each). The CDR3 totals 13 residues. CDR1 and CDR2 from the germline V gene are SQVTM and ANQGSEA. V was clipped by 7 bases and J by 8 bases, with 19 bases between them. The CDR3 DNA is TGCAGCGGAAGTGGGACGGTCAGTGGTACGCAGTATTTT. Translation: CSGSGTVSGTQYF.

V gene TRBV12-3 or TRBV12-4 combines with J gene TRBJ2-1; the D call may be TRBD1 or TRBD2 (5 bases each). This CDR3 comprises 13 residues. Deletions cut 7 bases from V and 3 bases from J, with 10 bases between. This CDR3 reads CASTRDVYNEQFF. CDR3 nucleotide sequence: TGTGCCAGCACTCGGGACGTCTACAATGAGCAGTTCTTC.

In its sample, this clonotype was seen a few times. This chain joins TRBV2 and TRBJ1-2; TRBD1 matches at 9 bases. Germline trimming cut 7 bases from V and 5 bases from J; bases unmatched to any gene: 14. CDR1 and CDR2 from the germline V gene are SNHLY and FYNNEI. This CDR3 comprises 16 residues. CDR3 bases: TGTGCCAGCACGAAGGGACAGGGTAATAAGGGGTATGGCTACACCTTC. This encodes CASTKGQGNKGYGYTF.

CDR3 DNA sequence: TGTGCCAGCAGTCTGCCAGGGGCCCGCGAGCAGTACTTC. Protein: CASSLPGAREQYF. The J gene is TRBJ2-7, the V gene TRBV7-8; the D gene is possibly TRBD1 (6 bases). Germline V gives CDR1 SGHVS, CDR2 FQNEAQ. The CDR3 runs 13 residues. V lost 6 bases, J lost 6 bases, and 15 bases lay in between.

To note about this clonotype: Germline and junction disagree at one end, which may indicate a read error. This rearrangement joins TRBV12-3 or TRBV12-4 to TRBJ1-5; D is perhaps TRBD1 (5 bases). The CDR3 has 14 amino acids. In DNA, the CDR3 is TGTGCCAGCAGTCCACCTGGGGCCAATCAGCCCCGGCATTTT. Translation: CASSPPGANQPRHF.

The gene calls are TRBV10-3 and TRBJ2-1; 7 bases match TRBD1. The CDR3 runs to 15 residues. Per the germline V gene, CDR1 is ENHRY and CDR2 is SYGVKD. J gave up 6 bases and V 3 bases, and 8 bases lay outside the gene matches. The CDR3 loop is CAISDPGTETNEQFF. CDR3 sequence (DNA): TGTGCCATCAGTGACCCCGGGACAGAGACCAATGAGCAGTTCTTC.

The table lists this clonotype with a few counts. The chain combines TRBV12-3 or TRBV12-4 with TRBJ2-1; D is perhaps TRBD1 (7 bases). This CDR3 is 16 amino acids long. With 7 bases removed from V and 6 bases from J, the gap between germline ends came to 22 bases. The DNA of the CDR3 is TGTGCCAGCACCTTAGGGGGGCTGGGACAGCCCAATGAGCAGTTCTTC. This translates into CASTLGGLGQPNEQFF.

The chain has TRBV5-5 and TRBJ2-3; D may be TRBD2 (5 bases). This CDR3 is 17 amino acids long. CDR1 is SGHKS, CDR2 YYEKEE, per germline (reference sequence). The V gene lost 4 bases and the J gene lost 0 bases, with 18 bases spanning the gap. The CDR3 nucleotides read TGTGCCAGCAGCCTTGCCGTGGGAGCGAAAAGCACAGATACGCAGTATTTT. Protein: CASSLAVGAKSTDTQYF.

The CDR3 region is CASRPRDAKIQETQYF. CDR3 DNA: TGTGCCAGCAGGCCCCGGGACGCGAAGATACAAGAGACCCAGTACTTC. The chain joins TRBV6-2 or TRBV6-3 to TRBJ2-5; D possibly matches TRBD1 or TRBD2 (5 bases each). CDR3 length: 16 amino acids. With 6 bases removed from V and 2 bases from J, the gap between germline ends came to 19 bases. Germline CDR1 is MNHEY and CDR2 is SVGEGT.

The CDR3, as DNA: TGTGCCAGCAGTTCCGACAGCCTCTACACCTTC. This encodes CASSSDSLYTF. The V call is TRBV6-5, the J call TRBJ1-2, with D possibly matching TRBD1 (5 bases). Germline V gene lookup returns CDR1 MNHEY and CDR2 SVGAGI. The CDR3 is made up of 11 amino acids. Deletions cut 4 bases from V and 10 bases from J, with 10 bases between.

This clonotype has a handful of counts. CDR3 sequence reads: CSGDRAGYGYTF. As DNA, the CDR3 is TGCAGCGGTGACAGGGCGGGCTATGGCTACACCTTC. The chain couples TRBV29-1 to TRBJ1-2; the match to TRBD1 covers 7 bases. The CDR3 covers 12 residues. Germline V gene lookup returns CDR1 SQVTM and CDR2 ANQGSEA. V dropped 7 bases and J dropped 4; count of bases not matched to a gene: 6.